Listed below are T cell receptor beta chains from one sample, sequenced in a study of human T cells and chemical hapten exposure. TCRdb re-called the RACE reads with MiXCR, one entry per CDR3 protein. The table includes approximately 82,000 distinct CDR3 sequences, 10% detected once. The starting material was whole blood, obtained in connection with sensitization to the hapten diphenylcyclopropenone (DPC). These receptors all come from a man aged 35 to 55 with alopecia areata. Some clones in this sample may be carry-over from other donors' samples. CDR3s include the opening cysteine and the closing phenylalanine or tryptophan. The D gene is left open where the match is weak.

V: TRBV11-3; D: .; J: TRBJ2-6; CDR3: CASSLESSPGANVLTF
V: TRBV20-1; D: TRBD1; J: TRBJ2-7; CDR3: CSARTGIGNEQYF
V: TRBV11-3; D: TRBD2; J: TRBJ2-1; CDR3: CASSLDQTSGYNEQFF
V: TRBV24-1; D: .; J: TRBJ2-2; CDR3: CATSDFRELFF
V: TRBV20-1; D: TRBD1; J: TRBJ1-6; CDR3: CSARDPRDRGRKPLHF
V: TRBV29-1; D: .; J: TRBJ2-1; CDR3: CSVEDSGRGNEQFF
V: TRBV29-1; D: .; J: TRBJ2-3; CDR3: CSVGRGSRGTDTQYF
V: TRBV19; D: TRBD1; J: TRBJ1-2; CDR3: CASIRDRTNYGYTF
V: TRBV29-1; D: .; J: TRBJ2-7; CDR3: CSVESSLTYEQYF
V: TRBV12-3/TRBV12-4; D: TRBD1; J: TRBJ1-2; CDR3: CASSRDRSNYGYTF
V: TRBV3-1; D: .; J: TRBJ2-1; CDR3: CASSQAGGYTYNEQFF
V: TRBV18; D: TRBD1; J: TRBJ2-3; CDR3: CASSPLPTGTGTTDTQYF
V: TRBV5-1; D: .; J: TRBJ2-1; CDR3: CASSFSGIGSYNEQFF
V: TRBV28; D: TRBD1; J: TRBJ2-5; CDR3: CASKTSGTGVETQYF
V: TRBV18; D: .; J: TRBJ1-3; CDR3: CASSSDLQGRSGNTIYF
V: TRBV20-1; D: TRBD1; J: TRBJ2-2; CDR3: CSADNRGQNTGELFF
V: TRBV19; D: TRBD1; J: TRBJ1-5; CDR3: CASRGRDRGGLSGISNQPQHF
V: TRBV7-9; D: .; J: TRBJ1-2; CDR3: CASSRAATGYTF
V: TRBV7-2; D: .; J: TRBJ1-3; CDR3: CASSPDSSSGNTIYF
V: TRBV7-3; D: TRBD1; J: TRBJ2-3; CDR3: CASSAMSGTVSTDTQYF
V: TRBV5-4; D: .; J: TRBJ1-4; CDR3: CASSSPTAGVVEKLFF
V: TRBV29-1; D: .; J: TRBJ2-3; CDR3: CSVERRASDPDTQYF
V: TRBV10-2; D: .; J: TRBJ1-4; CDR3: CASSDWGLPEKLFF
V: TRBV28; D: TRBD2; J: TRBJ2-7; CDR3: CASISGTSGSYEQYF
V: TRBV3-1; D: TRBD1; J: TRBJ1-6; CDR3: CASSQGLGQGARYNSPLHF
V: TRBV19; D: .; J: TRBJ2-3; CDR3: CASSIRSPVGPADTQYF
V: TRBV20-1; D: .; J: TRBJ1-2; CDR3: CSATSDGGPNGYTF
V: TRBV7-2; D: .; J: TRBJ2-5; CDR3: CASSLLSGLKQETQYF
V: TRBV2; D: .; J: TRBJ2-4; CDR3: CASNPTVAKNIQYF
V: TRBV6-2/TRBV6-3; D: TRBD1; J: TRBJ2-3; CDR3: CASSLRDRSTDTQYF
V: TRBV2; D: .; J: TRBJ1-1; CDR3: CASTRGVTEAFF
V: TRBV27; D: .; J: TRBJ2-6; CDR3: CASRLISGANVLTF
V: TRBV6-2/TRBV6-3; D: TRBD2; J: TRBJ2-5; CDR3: CASSWSGRGETQYF
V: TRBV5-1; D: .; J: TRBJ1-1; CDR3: CASSLNMNTEAFF
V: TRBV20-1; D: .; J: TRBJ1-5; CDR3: CSAIEPAGSQPQHF
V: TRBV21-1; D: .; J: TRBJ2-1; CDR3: CASSWEREGWLSYNEQFF
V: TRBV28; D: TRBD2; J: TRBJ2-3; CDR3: CASSLRGGGSTDTQYF